These T cell receptor beta chains were read from a single sample in a study of blood T cell repertoires in COVID-19. Here immunoSEQ multiplex PCR was the method, and the copy in TCRdb shows in-frame clones only, minus some. Altogether 150,000 to 200,000 clones are present, roughly four fifths being singletons, with the ten largest covering under 10%. What was sequenced was peripheral blood. The receptors were gathered from a woman aged 70-85 years with COVID-19, enrolled during active disease. Both conserved end residues are part of each CDR3. D genes are given only for firm matches. Part of the rows lack a size; the others show once, few, many or a class for expanded clones.

>13|TRBV24-1|NA|NA|TRBJ2-5
CATSESGVETQYF
TGTGCCACCAGTGAGTCGGGAGTAGAGACCCAGTACTTC
>16|TRBV7-9|NA|NA|TRBJ2-2
CASSLAHSQGGGELFF
TGTGCCAGCAGCTTAGCGCACAGCCAAGGTGGCGGGGAGCTGTTTTTT
>16|TRBV3-1/TRBV3-2|TRBD2|NA|TRBJ2-1
CASSLKGTSSKNEQFF
TGTGCCAGCAGCCTAAAGGGGACTAGCTCCAAAAATGAGCAGTTCTTC
>14|TRBV6-5|NA|NA|TRBJ2-7
CASSYQRASYEQYF
TGTGCCAGCAGTTATCAGCGGGCCTCCTACGAGCAGTACTTC
>14|TRBV18|NA|NA|TRBJ1-4
CASSGRTVNEKLFF
TGTGCCAGCTCAGGTCGGACTGTCAATGAAAAACTGTTTTTT
>18|TRBV21-1|NA|NA|TRBJ2-5
CASSKTSGRPWWQETQYF
TGTGCCAGCAGCAAAACTAGCGGGAGGCCGTGGTGGCAAGAGACCCAGTACTTC
>13|TRBV5-6|NA|NA|TRBJ1-2
CASSLVQSYGYTF
TGTGCCAGCAGCTTGGTACAGAGCTATGGCTACACCTTC
>13|TRBV29-1|NA|NA|TRBJ1-1
CSVDLVRNTEAFF
TGCAGCGTTGATCTCGTCCGGAACACTGAAGCTTTCTTT
>16|TRBV2|TRBD1|once|TRBJ1-5
CASIRDRGISNQPQHF
TGTGCCAGCATCCGGGACAGGGGGATTAGCAATCAGCCCCAGCATTTT
>14|TRBV18|NA|few|TRBJ2-7
CASSPPQATYEQYF
TGTGCCAGCTCACCACCCCAGGCCACCTACGAGCAGTACTTC